The 13 T cell receptor beta chains listed next were all sequenced from one sample in a study of T cell changes during pregnancy in multiple sclerosis. Clones were read by immunoSEQ multiplex PCR, and TCRdb kept only the in-frame ones, dropping some. This sample has 35,000 to 40,000 clones, with about 90% found just once. This material consisted of CD4+ T cells from peripheral blood mononuclear cells, taken in the second trimester of pregnancy. Every receptor here comes from a female donor with multiple sclerosis, enrolled in a pregnancy study.

This clone was seen only once. The chain's CDR3 is CASSDPGPWGYTF. The CDR3 nucleotides are TGTGCCAGCAGTGACCCAGGGCCCTGGGGCTACACCTTC. The genes are TRBV6-1 and TRBJ1-2; D possibly corresponds to TRBD1 (5 bases). This CDR3 is 13 amino acids long. CDR1 is MNHNS and CDR2 is SASEGT in the germline V gene. The ends were cut back, 3 bases at V and 8 bases at J, with 13 bases in the middle.

The chain uses TRBV6-5 and TRBJ1-2; 9 positions agree with TRBD1. The CDR3 contains 15 residues. Germline CDR1 reads MNHEY; CDR2 reads SVGAGI. V trimming: 0 bases; J trimming: 6 bases; junction bases outside the gene matches: 5. CDR3 region: CASSYSLTGGDGYTF. CDR3 nucleotide sequence: TGTGCCAGCAGTTACTCGCTGACAGGGGGGGATGGCTACACCTTC.

The J gene is TRBJ1-4, the V gene TRBV2, with TRBD1 identical over 10 bases. V shed 8 bases, J shed 7 bases, and the junction held 16 bases outside the gene matches. Per germline, CDR1 SNHLY and CDR2 FYNNEI. This CDR3 has 17 amino acids. The CDR3 is CASCRSGTGVRTEKLFF. In DNA, the CDR3 is TGTGCCAGCTGTAGGTCCGGGACAGGGGTACGAACTGAAAAACTGTTTTTT.

This rearrangement joins TRBV9 to TRBJ2-1; tentatively, D is TRBD1 (5 bases). V was pared by 0 bases and J by 8 bases, with 9 bases between. This CDR3 spans 13 amino acids. Germline values: CDR1 SGDLS, CDR2 YYNGEE. The CDR3 is CASSVVLGHEQFF. For the CDR3, the DNA is TGTGCCAGCAGCGTAGTCCTGGGGCATGAGCAGTTCTTC.

This chain uses TRBV15 with TRBJ2-3; D remains ambiguous. Germline loops: CDR1 LNHNV, CDR2 YYDKDF (reference sequence). The CDR3 is made up of 14 amino acids. Trimming left V 1 base short and J 9 bases short, with 14 bases between. CDR3 sequence (DNA): TGTGCCACCAGCAGAGTGGTTACAGATCCAACGCAGTATTTT. Translated: CATSRVVTDPTQYF.

On this clone: Sequence at one end of the junction differs from germline and may be a read error. The gene calls are TRBV9 and TRBJ2-1; TRBD2 matches at 11 bases. CDR3 length equals 15 residues. Germline assignment: CDR1 SGDLS and CDR2 YYNGEE. The CDR3 loop is CASSPGTSGNNVQFF. The DNA of the CDR3 is TGTGCCAGCAGCCCCGGGACTAGCGGTAACAATGTGCAGTTCTTC. Full variable domain (outside the CDR3, taken from reference TRBV9 and TRBJ2-1): DSGVTQTPKHLITATGQRVTLRCSPRSGDLSVYWYQQSLDQGLQFLIQYYNGEERAKGNILERFSAQQFPDLHSELNLSSLELGDSALYFCASSPGTSGNNVQFFGPGTRLTVL.

The chain links TRBV18 to TRBJ1-5; weak D call: TRBD1 (6 bases). Per germline, CDR1 KGHSH and CDR2 LQKENI. This CDR3 comprises 14 residues. V lost 4 bases, J lost 4 bases, and 11 bases lay in between. The CDR3 region is CASSRSDRNQPQHF. The CDR3 DNA sequence: TGTGCCAGCTCACGATCAGACAGGAATCAGCCCCAGCATTTT.

The V and J genes are TRBV4-2 and TRBJ2-7; 9 bases align to TRBD2. The CDR3 sequence is 13 residues long. V gave up 6 bases and J gave up 9 bases; unmatched junction bases: 9. Germline lookup yields CDR1 LGHNA and CDR2 YNFKEQ. The CDR3 nucleotides are TGTGCCAGCAGTCCTACGCGGGAGGGGGTGCAGTACTTC. This encodes CASSPTREGVQYF.

This clone was seen a single time. V usage is TRBV5-6 and J usage is TRBJ2-4; D is possibly TRBD2 (6 bases). The CDR3 is made up of 15 amino acids. In germline, CDR1 is SGHDT, CDR2 YYEEEE. V lost 1 base and J 2 bases, leaving 10 bases between the germline ends. This CDR3 is CASSLLGGTKNIQYF. Here the CDR3 DNA reads TGTGCCAGCAGCTTGCTAGGCGGGACCAAAAACATTCAGTACTTC.

The chain carries TRBV28 and TRBJ2-7; 11 positions agree with TRBD2. Germline CDR1 and CDR2: MDHEN and SYDVKM. V lost 5 bases to trimming and J lost 4 bases; unmatched junction nucleotides: 4. This CDR3 comprises 14 residues. In DNA form, the CDR3 reads TGTGCCAGCAGTGGGGCTAGCGGGAGGTACGAGCAGTACTTC. Its protein product is CASSGASGRYEQYF.

This chain links TRBV5-4 with TRBJ2-3, with unresolved D. Germline CDR1 reads SGHNT; CDR2 reads YYREEE (reference sequence). The CDR3 loop spans 11 amino acids. Trimming cost V 2 bases and J 6 bases, with 4 bases left between them. The CDR3 DNA reads TGTGCCAGCAGCTTCGGTGATACGCAGTATTTT. It translates to CASSFGDTQYF.

CDR3 nucleotide sequence: TGTGCCAGCAGCATCGTTTCTGGACAGGTCCACACTGAAGCTTTCTTT. Its translation is CASSIVSGQVHTEAFF. The V gene is TRBV9, the J gene TRBJ1-1; TRBD1 aligns across 7 bases. Germline V lookup: CDR1 SGDLS, CDR2 YYNGEE. J was trimmed by 3 bases and V by 4 bases; bases with no gene match: 12. The CDR3 runs to 16 residues. Drawing the rest from reference TRBV9 and TRBJ1-1, the complete variable domain is DSGVTQTPKHLITATGQRVTLRCSPRSGDLSVYWYQQSLDQGLQFLIQYYNGEERAKGNILERFSAQQFPDLHSELNLSSLELGDSALYFCASSIVSGQVHTEAFFGQGTRLTVV.

The chain employs TRBV18 and TRBJ1-3; TRBD1 aligns across 8 bases. CDR3 length: 15 amino acids. The germline gives CDR1 KGHSH, CDR2 LQKENI. J lost 4 bases, V lost 1 base, and 3 bases had no gene match. CDR3 region: CASSPQTGAGNTIYF. The CDR3 nucleotides read TGTGCCAGCTCACCACAGACAGGGGCCGGAAACACCATATATTTT.